This T cell receptor beta chain derives from a study of tumor-infiltrating lymphocytes in localized non-small cell lung cancer. Sequencing used immunoSEQ multiplex PCR; TCRdb keeps in-frame clones, though not all of them. The sample consists of about 13,000 clones, approximately 74% of them appearing once. Germline V gene data show CDR1 as SGHNT and CDR2 as YYREEE (reference sequence). Trimming cost V 3 bases and J 1 base; bases outside gene matches: 4. There are 15 residues in the CDR3. Whole-study results and caveats: Different pieces of the same tissue went to different assays, confounding technical variation with intratumor heterogeneity.

Regarding this clone: What it binds is not known.

Material for sequencing was uninvolved lung tissue not adjacent to the tumor. The chain recombines TRBV5-4 with TRBJ2-3; 8 bases match TRBD1. The source is a human donor with non-small cell lung cancer. DNA of the CDR3: TGTGCCAGCAGCTCCCCGGACAGGGGCACAGATACGCAGTATTTT. Its translation is CASSSPDRGTDTQYF.